The source of this T cell receptor (beta chain) is a study of identifying expanded T cells in peripheral blood. General observations from the study: Technical replicates showed approximately 1.2 changed clones; roughly two weeks 15 to 20; four weeks 19. Roughly 2-week clone count variance significantly increased as total template count grew.

Assay: immunoSEQ multiplex PCR; the TCRdb copy retains only in-frame clones and omits some. The sample records about 74,000 clones, about four fifths being singletons. The CDR3 loop spans 14 amino acids. Germline CDR1 KGHSH, CDR2 LQKENI. V shed 3 bases, J shed 3 bases, and the junction held 3 bases outside the gene matches. Healthy donors had no documented immune events, such as infections, while sampled. In the case of this clone: Its antigen is unidentified.

This TCR was sampled from a person aged 18 to 70 in good health. V gene TRBV18 combines with J gene TRBJ2-3; 7 nucleotides line up with TRBD2. Material: blood. CDR3 nucleotide sequence: TGTGCCAGCTCACCTCTGGGGGGGACAGATACGCAGTATTTT. Translation gives CASSPLGGTDTQYF.